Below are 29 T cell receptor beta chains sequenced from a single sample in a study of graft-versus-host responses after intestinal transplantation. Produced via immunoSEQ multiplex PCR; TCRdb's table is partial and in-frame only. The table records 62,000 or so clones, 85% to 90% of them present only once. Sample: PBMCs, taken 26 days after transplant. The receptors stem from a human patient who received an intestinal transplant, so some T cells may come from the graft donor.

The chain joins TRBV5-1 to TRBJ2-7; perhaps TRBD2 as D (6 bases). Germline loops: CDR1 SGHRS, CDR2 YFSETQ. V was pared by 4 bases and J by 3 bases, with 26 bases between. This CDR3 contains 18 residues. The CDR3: CASSTGGDSLGTYYEQYF. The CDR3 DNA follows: TGCGCCAGCAGCACTGGTGGTGATAGTCTCGGGACTTACTACGAGCAGTACTTC.

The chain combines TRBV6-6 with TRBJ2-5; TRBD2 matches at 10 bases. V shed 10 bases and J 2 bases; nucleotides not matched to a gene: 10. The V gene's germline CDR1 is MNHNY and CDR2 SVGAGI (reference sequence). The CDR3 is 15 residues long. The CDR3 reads CATGVSGGIQETQYF. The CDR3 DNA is TGTGCCACCGGTGTTAGCGGGGGGATTCAAGAGACCCAGTACTTC.

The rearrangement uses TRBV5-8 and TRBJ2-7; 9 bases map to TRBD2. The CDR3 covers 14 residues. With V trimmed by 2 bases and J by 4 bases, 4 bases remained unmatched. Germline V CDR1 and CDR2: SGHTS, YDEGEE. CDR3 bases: TGTGCCAGCAGCTTCGCTAGCGGGGTATACGAGCAGTACGTC. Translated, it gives CASSFASGVYEQYV.

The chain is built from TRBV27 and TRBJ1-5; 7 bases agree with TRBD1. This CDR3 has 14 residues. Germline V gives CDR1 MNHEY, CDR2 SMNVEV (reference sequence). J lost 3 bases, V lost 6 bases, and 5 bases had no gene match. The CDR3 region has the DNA TGTGCCAGCAGATTACAGGGGATCAATCAGCCCCAGCATTTT. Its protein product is CASRLQGINQPQHF.

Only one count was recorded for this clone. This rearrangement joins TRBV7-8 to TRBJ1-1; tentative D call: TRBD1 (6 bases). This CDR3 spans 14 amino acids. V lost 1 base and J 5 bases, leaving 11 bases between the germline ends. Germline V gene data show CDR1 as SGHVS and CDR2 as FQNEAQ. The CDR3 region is CASSLEGESTEAFF. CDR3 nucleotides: TGTGCCAGCAGCTTAGAGGGGGAGAGTACTGAAGCTTTCTTT.

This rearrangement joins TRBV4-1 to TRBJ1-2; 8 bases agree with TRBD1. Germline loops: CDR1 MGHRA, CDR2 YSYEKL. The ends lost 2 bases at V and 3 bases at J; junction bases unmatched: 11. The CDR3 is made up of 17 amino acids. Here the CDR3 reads CASSQTTGQGTYYGYTF. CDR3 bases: TGCGCCAGCAGCCAAACCACAGGACAGGGTACTTACTATGGCTACACCTTC.

The CDR3 reads CASSVEGSNQPQHF. As DNA, the CDR3 is TGTGCCAGCAGCGTCGAGGGTAGCAATCAGCCCCAGCATTTT. The V and J genes are TRBV9 and TRBJ1-5; D gene unclear. Germline lookup yields CDR1 SGDLS and CDR2 YYNGEE. The CDR3 covers 14 residues. Between the trimmed V and J ends, which lost 2 bases and 0 bases, there was a span of 6 bases.

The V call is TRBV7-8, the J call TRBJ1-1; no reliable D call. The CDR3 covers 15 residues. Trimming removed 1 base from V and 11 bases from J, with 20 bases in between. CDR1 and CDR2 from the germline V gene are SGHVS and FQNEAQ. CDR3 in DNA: TGTGCCAGCAGCTTAGAAGCAGGCCCAGACATTCCGGCTTTCTTT. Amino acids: CASSLEAGPDIPAFF.

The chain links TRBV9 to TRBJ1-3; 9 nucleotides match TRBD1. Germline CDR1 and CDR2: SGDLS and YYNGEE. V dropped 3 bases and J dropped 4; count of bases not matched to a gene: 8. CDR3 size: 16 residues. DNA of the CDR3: TGTGCCAGCAGCGCCCAGACAGGGGGGGTCGGAAACACCATATATTTT. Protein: CASSAQTGGVGNTIYF.

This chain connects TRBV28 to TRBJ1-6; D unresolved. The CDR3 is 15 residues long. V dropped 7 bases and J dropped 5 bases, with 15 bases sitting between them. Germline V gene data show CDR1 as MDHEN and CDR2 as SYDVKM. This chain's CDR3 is CASTTGVEDNSPLHF. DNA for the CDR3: TGTGCCAGCACCACTGGGGTGGAGGATAATTCACCCCTCCACTTT.

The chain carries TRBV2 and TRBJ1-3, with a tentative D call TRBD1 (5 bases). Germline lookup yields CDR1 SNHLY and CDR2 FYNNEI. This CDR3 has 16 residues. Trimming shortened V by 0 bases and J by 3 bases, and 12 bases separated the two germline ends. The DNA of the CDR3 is TGTGCCAGCAGTGAAGCGGCGGCAGGGTATGGAAACACCATATATTTT. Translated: CASSEAAAGYGNTIYF.

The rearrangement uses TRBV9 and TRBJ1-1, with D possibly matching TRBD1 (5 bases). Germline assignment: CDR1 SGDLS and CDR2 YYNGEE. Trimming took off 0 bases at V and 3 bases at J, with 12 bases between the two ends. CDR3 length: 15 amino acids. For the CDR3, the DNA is TGTGCCAGCAGCGTAGCTCCGGGAGGGGACACTGAAGCTTTCTTT. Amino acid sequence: CASSVAPGGDTEAFF.

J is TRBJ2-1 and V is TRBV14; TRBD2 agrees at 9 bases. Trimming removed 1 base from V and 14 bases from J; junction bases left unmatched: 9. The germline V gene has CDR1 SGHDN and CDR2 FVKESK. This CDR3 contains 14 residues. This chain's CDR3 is CASSQVLAGSRKFF. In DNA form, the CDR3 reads TGTGCCAGCAGCCAAGTCCTAGCGGGATCCCGGAAGTTCTTC.

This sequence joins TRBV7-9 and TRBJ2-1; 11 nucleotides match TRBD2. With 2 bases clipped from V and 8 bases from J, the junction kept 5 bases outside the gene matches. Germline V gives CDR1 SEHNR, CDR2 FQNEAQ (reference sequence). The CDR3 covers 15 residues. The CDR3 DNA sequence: TGTGCCAGCAGCTTAACTAGCGGGGGCCCTCATGAGCAGTTCTTC. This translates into CASSLTSGGPHEQFF.

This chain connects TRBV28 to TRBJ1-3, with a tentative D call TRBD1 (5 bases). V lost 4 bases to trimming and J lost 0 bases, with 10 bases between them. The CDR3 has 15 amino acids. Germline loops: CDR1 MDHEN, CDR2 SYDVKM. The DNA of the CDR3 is TGTGCCAGCAGTTCCGGGGGAACCTCTGGAAACACCATATATTTT. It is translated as CASSSGGTSGNTIYF. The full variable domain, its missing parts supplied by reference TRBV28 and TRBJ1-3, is DVKVTQSSRYLVKRTGEKVFLECVQDMDHENMFWYRQDPGLGLRLIYFSYDVKMKEKGDIPEGYSVSREKKERFSLILESASTNQTSMYLCASSSGGTSGNTIYFGEGSWLTVV.

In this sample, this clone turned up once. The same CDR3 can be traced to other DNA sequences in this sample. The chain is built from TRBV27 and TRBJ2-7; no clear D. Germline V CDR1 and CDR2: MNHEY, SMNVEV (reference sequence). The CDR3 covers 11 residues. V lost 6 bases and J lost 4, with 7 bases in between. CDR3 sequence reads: CASRSGYEQYV. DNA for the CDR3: TGTGCCAGCAGATCGGGTTACGAGCAGTACGTC.

In nucleotides, the CDR3 is TGTGCCAGCAGATACGGGGGGGGAAGAGGCAATGAGCAGTTCTTC. It translates to CASRYGGGRGNEQFF. The V call is TRBV6-5, the J call TRBJ2-1; TRBD2 agrees at 8 bases. CDR1 and CDR2 (germline): MNHEY, SVGAGI. This CDR3 spans 15 amino acids. With 6 bases clipped from V and 6 bases from J, the junction kept 10 bases outside the gene matches.

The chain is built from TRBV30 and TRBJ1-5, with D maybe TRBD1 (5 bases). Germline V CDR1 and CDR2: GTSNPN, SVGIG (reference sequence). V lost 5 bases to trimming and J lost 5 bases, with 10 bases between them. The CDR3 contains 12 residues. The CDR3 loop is CAWGTSYQPQHF. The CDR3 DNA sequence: TGTGCCTGGGGGACTTCGTATCAGCCCCAGCATTTT.

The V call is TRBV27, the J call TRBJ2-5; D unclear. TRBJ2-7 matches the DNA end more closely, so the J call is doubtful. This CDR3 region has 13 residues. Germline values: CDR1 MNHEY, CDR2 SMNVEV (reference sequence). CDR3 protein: CASSLSSTNEQYF. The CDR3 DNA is TGTGCCAGCAGTTTATCGAGCACCAACGAGCAGTACTTC.

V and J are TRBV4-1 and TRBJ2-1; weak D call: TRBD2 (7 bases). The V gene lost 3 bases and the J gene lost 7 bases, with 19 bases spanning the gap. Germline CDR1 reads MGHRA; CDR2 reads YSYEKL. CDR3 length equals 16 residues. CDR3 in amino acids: CASSHIGGGLGNEQFF. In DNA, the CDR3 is TGCGCCAGCAGCCACATAGGGGGGGGCCTAGGTAATGAGCAGTTCTTC.

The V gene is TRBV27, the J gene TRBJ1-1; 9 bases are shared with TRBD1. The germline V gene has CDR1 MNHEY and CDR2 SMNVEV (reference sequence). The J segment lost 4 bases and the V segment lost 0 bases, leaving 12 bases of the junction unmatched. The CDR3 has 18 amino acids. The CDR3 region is CASSLSGQGRVWGTEAFF. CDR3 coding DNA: TGTGCCAGCAGTTTATCGGGACAGGGTAGGGTATGGGGCACTGAAGCTTTCTTT.

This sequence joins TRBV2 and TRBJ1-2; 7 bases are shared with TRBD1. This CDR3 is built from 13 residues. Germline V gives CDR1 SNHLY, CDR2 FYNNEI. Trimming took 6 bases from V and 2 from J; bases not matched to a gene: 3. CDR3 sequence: CASRTGMNYGYTF. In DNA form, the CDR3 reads TGTGCCAGCAGGACAGGGATGAACTATGGCTACACCTTC.

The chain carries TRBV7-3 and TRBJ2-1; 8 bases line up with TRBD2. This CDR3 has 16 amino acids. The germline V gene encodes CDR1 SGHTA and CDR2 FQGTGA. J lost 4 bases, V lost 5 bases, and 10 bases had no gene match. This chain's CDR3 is CASSPRTGGLYNEQFF. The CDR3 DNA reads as TGTGCCAGCAGCCCACGGACGGGGGGGCTTTACAATGAGCAGTTCTTC. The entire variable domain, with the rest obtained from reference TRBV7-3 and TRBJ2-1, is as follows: GAGVSQTPSNKVTEKGKYVELRCDPISGHTALYWYRQSLGQGPEFLIYFQGTGAADDSGLPNDRFFAVRPEGSVSTLKIQRTERGDSAVYLCASSPRTGGLYNEQFFGPGTRLTVL.

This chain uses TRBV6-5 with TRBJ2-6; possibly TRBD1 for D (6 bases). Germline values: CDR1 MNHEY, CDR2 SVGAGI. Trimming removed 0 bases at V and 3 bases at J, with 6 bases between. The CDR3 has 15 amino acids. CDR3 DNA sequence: TGTGCCAGCAGTTACTCAGGGGGTGGGGCCAACGTCCTGACTTTC. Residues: CASSYSGGGANVLTF.

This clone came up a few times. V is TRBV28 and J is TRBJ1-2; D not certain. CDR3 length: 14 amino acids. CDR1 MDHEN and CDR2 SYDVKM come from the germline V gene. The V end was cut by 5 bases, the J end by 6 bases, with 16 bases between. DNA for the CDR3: TGTGCCAGCAGTCCTCTCCAGGAGGTCGATGGCTACACCTTC. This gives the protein CASSPLQEVDGYTF.

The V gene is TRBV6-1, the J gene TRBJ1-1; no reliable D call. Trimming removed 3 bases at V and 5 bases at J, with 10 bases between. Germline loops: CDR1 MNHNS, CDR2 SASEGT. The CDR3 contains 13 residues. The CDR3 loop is CASSENAGTEAFF. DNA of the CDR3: TGTGCCAGCAGTGAGAATGCGGGAACTGAAGCTTTCTTT.

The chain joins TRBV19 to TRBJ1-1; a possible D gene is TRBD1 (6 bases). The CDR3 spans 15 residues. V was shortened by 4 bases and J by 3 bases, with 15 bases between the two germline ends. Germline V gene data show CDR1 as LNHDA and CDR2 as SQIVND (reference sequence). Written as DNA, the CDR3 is TGTGCCAGTAGTAGTAACAGGGAAAAGGACACTGAAGCTTTCTTT. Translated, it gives CASSSNREKDTEAFF.

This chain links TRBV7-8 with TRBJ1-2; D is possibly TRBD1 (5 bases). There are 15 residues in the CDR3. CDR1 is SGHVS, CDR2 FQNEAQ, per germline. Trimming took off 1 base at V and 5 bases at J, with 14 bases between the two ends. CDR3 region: CASSLGIRGVYGYTF. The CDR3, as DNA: TGTGCCAGCAGCTTAGGAATTCGGGGGGTATATGGCTACACCTTC.

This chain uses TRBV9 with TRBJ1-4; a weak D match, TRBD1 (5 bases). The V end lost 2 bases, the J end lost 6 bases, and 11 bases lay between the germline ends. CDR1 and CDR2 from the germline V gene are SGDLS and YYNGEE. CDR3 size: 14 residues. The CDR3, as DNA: TGTGCCAGCAGCGTCGGGGGAACCGATGAAAAACTGTTTTTT. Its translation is CASSVGGTDEKLFF.